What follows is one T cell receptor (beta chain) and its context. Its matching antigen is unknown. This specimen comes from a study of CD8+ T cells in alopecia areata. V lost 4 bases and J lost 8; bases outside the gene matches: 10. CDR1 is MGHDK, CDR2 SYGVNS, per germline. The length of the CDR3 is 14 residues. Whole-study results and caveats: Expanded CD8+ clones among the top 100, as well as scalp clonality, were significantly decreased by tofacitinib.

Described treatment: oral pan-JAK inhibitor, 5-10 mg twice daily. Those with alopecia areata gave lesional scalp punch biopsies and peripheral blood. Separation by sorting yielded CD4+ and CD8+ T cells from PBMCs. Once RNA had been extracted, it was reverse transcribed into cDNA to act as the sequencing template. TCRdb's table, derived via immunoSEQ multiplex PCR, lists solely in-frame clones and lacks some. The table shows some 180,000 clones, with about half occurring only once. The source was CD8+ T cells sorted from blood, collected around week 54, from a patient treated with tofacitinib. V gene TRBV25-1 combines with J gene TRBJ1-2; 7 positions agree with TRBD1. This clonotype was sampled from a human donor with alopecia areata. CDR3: CASSGYRGEGGYTF. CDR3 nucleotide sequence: TGTGCCAGCAGTGGTTACAGGGGAGAGGGAGGCTACACCTTC.